This is a list of T cell receptor beta chains from one sample in a study of blood T cell repertoires in COVID-19. Sequencing used immunoSEQ multiplex PCR; TCRdb keeps in-frame clones, though not all of them. The data hold about 180,000 clones, with around nine tenths observed a single time. Source material: peripheral blood. All receptors derive from a woman in her 70s with COVID-19, enrolled during active disease. The CDR3 runs from the conserved cysteine through the conserved F or W. D genes are given only for firm matches. Part of the rows lack a size; the others show once, few, many or a class for expanded clones.

V	D	J	size	CDR3	DNA
TRBV11-2	TRBD1	TRBJ1-6	few	CASSATGVISPLHF	TGTGCCAGCAGCGCGACAGGGGTAATTTCACCCCTCCACTTT
TRBV5-1	TRBD1	TRBJ1-1	-	CASSQSGTGNTEAFF	TGCGCCAGCAGCCAATCCGGGACAGGCAACACTGAAGCTTTCTTT
TRBV29-1	TRBD1	TRBJ1-1	-	CSVTPDRVNTEAFF	TGCAGCGTAACACCGGACAGGGTTAACACTGAAGCTTTCTTT
TRBV12-5	-	TRBJ2-2	-	CASGLGQTNTGELFF	TGTGCTAGTGGCCTTGGACAGACGAACACCGGGGAGCTGTTTTTT
TRBV4-1	-	TRBJ2-5	-	CASSQEGRETQYF	TGCGCCAGCAGCCAAGAGGGGAGAGAGACCCAGTACTTC
TRBV30	-	TRBJ1-1	-	CAWSLSPNTEAFF	TGTGCCTGGAGTCTATCGCCGAACACTGAAGCTTTCTTT
TRBV30	-	TRBJ1-6	-	CAWSGVGGASPLHF	TGTGCCTGGAGTGGGGTTGGCGGGGCGTCACCCCTCCACTTT
TRBV2	TRBD1	TRBJ1-5	-	CASSETGGSYQPQHF	TGTGCCAGCAGTGAGACAGGGGGTTCCTATCAGCCCCAGCATTTT
TRBV30	TRBD2	TRBJ2-7	-	CAWSVGSGSGGEQYF	TGTGCCTGGAGTGTTGGTAGCGGGAGTGGCGGCGAGCAGTACTTC
TRBV10-3	-	TRBJ2-2	once	CAISESQGTSGGELFF	TGTGCCATCAGTGAGTCTCAGGGGACGAGTGGCGGGGAGCTGTTTTTT
TRBV18	-	TRBJ1-5	-	CASSPADSGNQPQHF	TGTGCCAGCTCACCGGCAGACAGCGGGAATCAGCCCCAGCATTTT
TRBV28	-	TRBJ1-4	-	CASGGGANEKLFF	TGTGCCAGCGGAGGAGGTGCTAATGAAAAACTGTTTTTT
TRBV5-4	-	TRBJ1-2	-	CASSLDLGGYTF	TGTGCCAGCAGCTTGGACCTAGGAGGCTACACCTTC
TRBV7-6	TRBD1	TRBJ1-3	-	CASRLRDSSGNTIYF	TGTGCCAGCAGATTACGGGACAGCTCTGGAAACACCATATATTTT
TRBV29-1	TRBD1	TRBJ1-5	-	CSVVLGQQINQPQHF	TGCAGCGTTGTGCTGGGACAGCAAATAAATCAGCCCCAGCATTTT
TRBV28	-	TRBJ2-7	-	CASSPLAVWSEQYF	TGTGCCAGCAGTCCACTAGCCGTTTGGTCCGAGCAGTACTTC
TRBV6-4	TRBD2	TRBJ2-7	-	CASPRTSGTNSYEQYF	TGTGCCAGTCCCCGGACTAGCGGTACCAACTCCTACGAGCAGTACTTC
TRBV9	-	TRBJ1-1	-	CASSPRQHNTEAFF	TGTGCCAGCAGCCCCCGACAGCATAACACTGAAGCTTTCTTT
TRBV11-2	TRBD2	TRBJ2-1	-	CASSLRPSGSENEQFF	TGTGCCAGCAGCTTAAGGCCTAGCGGGAGTGAGAATGAGCAGTTCTTC
TRBV6-5	TRBD1	TRBJ1-6	-	CASSSVGTGGSPLHF	TGTGCCAGCAGTTCGGTCGGGACAGGGGGATCACCCCTCCACTTT
TRBV3-1/TRBV3-2	TRBD2	TRBJ2-5	-	CASSQGDSNSGRGETQYF	TGTGCCAGCAGCCAAGGGGATTCGAATAGCGGGAGAGGAGAGACCCAGTACTTC
TRBV10-1	TRBD1	TRBJ2-7	-	CASSEGGQPEQYF	TGCGCCAGCAGTGAGGGGGGACAGCCCGAGCAGTACTTC